This T cell receptor (beta chain) stems from a study of T cell repertoires in cytomegalovirus infection. In the study overall: Evidence of both CMV infection and a matching HLA type came from public TCR beta signatures.

Notes on the study in general: Predominance within the ex vivo response was attributable to HLA-C-restricted CMV-specific TCR beta clonotypes. Summed frequency of shared TCR beta families picked out CMV carriers who also had the relevant HLA.

TCRdb called the reads again in MiXCR, with one record for every CDR3 protein. Altogether 450,000 to 600,000 distinct CDR3 sequences are present, approximately 10% being singletons, with the ten largest covering roughly a tenth. The germline gives CDR1 WSHSY, CDR2 SAAADI. V lost 6 bases and J lost 4, with 12 bases in between. This CDR3 is built from 13 residues. This clonotype was counted at least ten times. Its target is unknown. The sequence derives from a human donor in good health (CMV status not recorded). Some clones in this sample may be carry-over from other donors' samples. Specimen: PBMCs. This chain connects TRBV10-2 to TRBJ1-2; D remains unclear. In DNA form, the CDR3 reads TGCGCCAGCAGCTTAGACGTTTTCTATGGCTACACCTTC. It encodes CASSLDVFYGYTF.